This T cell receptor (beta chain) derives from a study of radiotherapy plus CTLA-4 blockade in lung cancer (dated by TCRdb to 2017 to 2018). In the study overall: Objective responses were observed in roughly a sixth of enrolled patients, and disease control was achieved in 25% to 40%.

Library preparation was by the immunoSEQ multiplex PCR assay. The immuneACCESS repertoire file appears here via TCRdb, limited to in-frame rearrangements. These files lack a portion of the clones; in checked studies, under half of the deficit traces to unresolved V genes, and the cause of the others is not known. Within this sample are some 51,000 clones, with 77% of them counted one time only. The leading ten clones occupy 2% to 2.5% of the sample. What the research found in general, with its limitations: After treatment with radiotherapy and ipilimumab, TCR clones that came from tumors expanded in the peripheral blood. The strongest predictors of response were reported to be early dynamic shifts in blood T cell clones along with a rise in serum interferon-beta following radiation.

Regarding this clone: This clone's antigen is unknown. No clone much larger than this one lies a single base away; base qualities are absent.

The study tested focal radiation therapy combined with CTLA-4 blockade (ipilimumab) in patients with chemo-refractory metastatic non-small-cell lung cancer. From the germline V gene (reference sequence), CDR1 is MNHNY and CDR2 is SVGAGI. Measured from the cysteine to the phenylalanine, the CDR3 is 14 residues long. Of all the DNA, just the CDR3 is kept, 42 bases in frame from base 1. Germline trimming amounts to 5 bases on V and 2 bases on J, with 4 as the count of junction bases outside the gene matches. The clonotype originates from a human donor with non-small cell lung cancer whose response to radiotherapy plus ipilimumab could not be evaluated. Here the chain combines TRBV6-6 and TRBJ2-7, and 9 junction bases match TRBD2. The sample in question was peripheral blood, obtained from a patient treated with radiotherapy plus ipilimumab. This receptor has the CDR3 CASSGLAGTYEQYF. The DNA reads TGTGCCAGCAGTGGGCTAGCGGGAACCTACGAGCAGTACTTC.